The T cell receptor beta chain under discussion was sequenced for a study of cytomegalovirus exposure and HLA in healthy donors. This CDR3 is built from 13 residues. CDR1 is SGHNT and CDR2 is YYREEE in the germline V gene (reference sequence). Trimming cost V 4 bases and J 5 bases, with 11 bases left between them. Both 60 Vbeta primers and 13 Jbeta primers went into the PCR. Repertoires were generated with immunoSEQ multiplex PCR, while TCRdb's copy carries only in-frame clones and drops some. This sample has some 100,000 clones; around three quarters occur once, and the top ten carry approximately 16%.

The chain carries TRBV5-4 and TRBJ2-3; unclear D gene. This clonotype originated in a woman in her fifties or sixties in good health and CMV-seropositive. Sequenced input: PBMCs. For the CDR3, the DNA is TGTGCCAGCAGCGCTAATTCTAGAGATACGCAGTATTTT. Its protein product is CASSANSRDTQYF.